A selection of T cell receptor beta chains follows, all from one sample in a study of identical twins. TCRdb processed the 5' RACE reads anew with MiXCR; each CDR3 protein has one entry. Counted here are 240,000 or so distinct CDR3 sequences, roughly 13% occurring once; the ten biggest clones make up around 4%. The same sample was also used in a study of yellow fever vaccine responses in identical twins.

Sequencing was done on a sample of memory (CD45RO+) T cells sorted from blood. These receptors were obtained from a woman under 30 in good health. Each CDR3 is given with its conserved first and last residue.

TRBJ2-3 TRBV7-2 12 CASSADTDTQYF
TRBJ1-4 TRBV7-2 15 CASSLDRGHGEKLFF
TRBJ2-7 TRBV4-1 16 CASSQAVGYSDYEQYF
TRBJ2-2 TRBV20-1 14 CSALRDVDTGELFF
TRBJ1-6 TRBV30 12 CAWKIQSSPLHF
TRBJ2-3 TRBV28 17 CASSLIPYSGGTVTQYF
TRBJ1-1 TRBV7-9 14 CASSPLQGAGEAFF
TRBJ2-7 TRBV11-2 15 CASSLAGGGSYEQYF
TRBJ2-1 TRBV20-1 16 CSAPLGGGGMHNEQFF
TRBJ1-1 TRBV28 16 CASSSNRGGSGTEAFF
TRBJ1-2 TRBV3-1 14 CASSDDRVHYGYTF
TRBJ1-1 TRBV5-1 16 CASSFDRGKGSTEAFF
TRBJ2-3 TRBV7-2 11 CASGGGDTQYF
TRBJ2-5 TRBV20-1 14 CSAEAESGQETQYF
TRBJ2-7 TRBV5-1 15 CASSLYDRPPYEQYF
TRBJ1-1 TRBV29-1 13 CSVARGGRTEAFF